A selection of T cell receptor beta chains follows, all from one sample in a study of blood T cell repertoires in COVID-19. Data came from immunoSEQ multiplex PCR; TCRdb stores just in-frame clones and leaves some out. Of roughly 320,000 clones in the sample, roughly 85% are singletons; the top ten hold around 7.2%. Sample: peripheral blood. The origin of the receptors is a human donor in a cohort sampled during active COVID-19. Each CDR3 is given with its conserved first and last residue. The order of the fields is V gene, J gene, CDR3 length, CDR3 protein.

TRBV5-1,TRBJ2-1,16,CASSLIRTGGGDEQFF
TRBV19,TRBJ1-5,14,CASNPQDINQPQHF
TRBV29-1,TRBJ2-1,12,CTSRGIEDEQFF
TRBV6-4,TRBJ2-3,13,CASGGTYTDTQYF
TRBV5-1,TRBJ1-1,14,CASRVGTVNTEAFF
TRBV29-1,TRBJ1-2,14,CSVGLGQGHYGYTF
TRBV9,TRBJ2-7,14,CASSLRDRGYEQYF
TRBV15,TRBJ1-1,18,CATRDGVTGLLMNTEAFF
TRBV15,TRBJ2-5,14,CATSRISGKETQYF
TRBV6-5,TRBJ1-2,15,CASRPGQGSNYGYTF
TRBV6-6,TRBJ2-1,16,CASKVLGPTSYNEQFF
TRBV5-8,TRBJ2-7,12,CASSPDRYEQYF
TRBV30,TRBJ1-1,13,CAGRGALNTEAFF
TRBV6-5,TRBJ1-2,14,CASSSPGQGVRYTF
TRBV11-3,TRBJ1-6,14,CASSEGQGSSPLHF
TRBV5-1,TRBJ1-5,13,CASSFGGDQPQHF
TRBV10-3,TRBJ2-7,16,CAISDLIAGDSYEQYF
TRBV5-1,TRBJ2-2,18,CASSQQIPGQVNTGELFF
TRBV3-1/TRBV3-2,TRBJ2-7,16,CASSQEGRGSFYEQYF
TRBV19,TRBJ1-4,19,CASSNIGRATGAPNEKLFF
TRBV7-9,TRBJ2-7,11,CASSSLGEQYF
TRBV7-9,TRBJ1-2,14,CASSWTENNYGYTF
TRBV5-1,TRBJ1-1,16,CASRPQIGTANTEAFF
TRBV7-2,TRBJ1-4,15,CASSPQTATNEKLFF
TRBV5-5,TRBJ1-3,15,CASSWTQDSGNTIYF
TRBV19,TRBJ2-3,16,CASSTGLAGVPDTQYF
TRBV10-3,TRBJ2-7,15,CAISESAGGLYEQYF
TRBV3-1/TRBV3-2,TRBJ1-2,13,CATSAPGTRGYTF
TRBV4-2,TRBJ2-1,12,CASSHPGQGTFF
TRBV5-1,TRBJ1-4,14,CASSLAGTGEKLFF
TRBV27,TRBJ1-6,19,CASSSKPQGASSYNSPLHF
TRBV12-5,TRBJ1-1,17,CASGLIRWDRGYTEAFF
TRBV19,TRBJ2-5,16,CASSSWDRGGQETQYF
TRBV5-6,TRBJ2-7,18,CASSLSRTVRDSSYEQYF
TRBV2,TRBJ1-5,13,CASNLDSSLTQHF
TRBV27,TRBJ1-5,14,CASRTSGFDQPQHF
TRBV27,TRBJ1-2,12,CASSPGTYGYTF
TRBV7-2,TRBJ1-3,15,CASSLAAGSGNTIYF
TRBV7-3,TRBJ2-1,12,CASSPQGNEQFF
TRBV10-2,TRBJ2-1,14,CASSLAGGLNEQFF
TRBV7-8,TRBJ2-5,15,CASSLDTASGETQYF
TRBV12-5,TRBJ1-4,14,CASGAGQSNEKLFF
TRBV27,TRBJ1-4,14,CASSIRTGGAKLFF
TRBV30,TRBJ1-2,12,CAWSDREYGYTF
TRBV5-1,TRBJ2-1,15,CASSSVAGGGNEQFF
TRBV19,TRBJ1-1,13,CASKRSLNTEAFF
TRBV7-8,TRBJ2-7,14,CASSFYGVEDEQYF
TRBV24-1,TRBJ2-2,15,CATSDPGQYTGELFF
TRBV5-1,TRBJ1-3,15,CASSLDQVGGNTIYF
TRBV9,TRBJ1-3,15,CASSAQGDSGNTIYF
TRBV29-1,TRBJ2-1,16,CSVEGHGAGVYNEQFF
TRBV5-1,TRBJ1-4,14,CASMRGTGVEKLFF
TRBV19,TRBJ1-5,15,CASSPWTEVNQPQHF
TRBV12-5,TRBJ2-1,18,CASGSSSGGAATYNEQFF
TRBV6-2/TRBV6-3,TRBJ1-6,12,CASSYSTSALHF